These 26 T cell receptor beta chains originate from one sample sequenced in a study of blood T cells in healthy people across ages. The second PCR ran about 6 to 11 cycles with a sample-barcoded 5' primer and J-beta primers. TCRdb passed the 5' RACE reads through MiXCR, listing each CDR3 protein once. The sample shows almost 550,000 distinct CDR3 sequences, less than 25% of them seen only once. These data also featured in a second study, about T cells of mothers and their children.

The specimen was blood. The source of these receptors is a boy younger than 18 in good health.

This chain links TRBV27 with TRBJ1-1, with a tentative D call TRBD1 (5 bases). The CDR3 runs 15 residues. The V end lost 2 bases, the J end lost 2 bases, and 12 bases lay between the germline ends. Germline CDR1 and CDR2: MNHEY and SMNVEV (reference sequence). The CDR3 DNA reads TGTGCCAGCAGTTTAGGAACAGGCTCTAACACTGAAGCTTTCTTT. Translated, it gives CASSLGTGSNTEAFF.

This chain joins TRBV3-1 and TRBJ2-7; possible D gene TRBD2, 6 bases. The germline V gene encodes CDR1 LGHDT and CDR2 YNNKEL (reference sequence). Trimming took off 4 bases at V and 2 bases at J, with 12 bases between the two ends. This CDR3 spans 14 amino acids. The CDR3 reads CASSRGERAYEQYF. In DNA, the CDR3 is TGTGCCAGCAGCCGGGGGGAAAGGGCCTACGAGCAGTACTTC.

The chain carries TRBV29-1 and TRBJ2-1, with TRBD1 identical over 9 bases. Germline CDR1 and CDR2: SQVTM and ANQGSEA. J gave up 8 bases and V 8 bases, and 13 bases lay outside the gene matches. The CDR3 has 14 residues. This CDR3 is CSLYRDRDTDEQFF. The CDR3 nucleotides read TGCAGCCTTTACCGGGACAGGGATACGGATGAGCAGTTCTTC.

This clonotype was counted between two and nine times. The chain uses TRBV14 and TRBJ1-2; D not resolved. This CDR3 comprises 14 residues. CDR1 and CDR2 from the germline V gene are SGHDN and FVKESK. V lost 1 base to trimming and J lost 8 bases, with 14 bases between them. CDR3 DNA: TGTGCCAGCAGCCAAGGATTCCCCCGGATGGGCTACACCTTC. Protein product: CASSQGFPRMGYTF. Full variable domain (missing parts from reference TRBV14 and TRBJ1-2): EAGVTQFPSHSVIEKGQTVTLRCDPISGHDNLYWYRRVMGKEIKFLLHFVKESKQDESGMPNNRFLAERTGGTYSTLKVQPAELEDSGVYFCASSQGFPRMGYTFGSGTRLTVV.

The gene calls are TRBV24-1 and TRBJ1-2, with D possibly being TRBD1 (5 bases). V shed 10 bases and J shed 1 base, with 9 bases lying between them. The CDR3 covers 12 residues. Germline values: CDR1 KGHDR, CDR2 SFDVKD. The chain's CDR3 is CATRDGNYGYTF. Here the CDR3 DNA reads TGTGCCACGAGGGACGGTAACTATGGCTACACCTTC.

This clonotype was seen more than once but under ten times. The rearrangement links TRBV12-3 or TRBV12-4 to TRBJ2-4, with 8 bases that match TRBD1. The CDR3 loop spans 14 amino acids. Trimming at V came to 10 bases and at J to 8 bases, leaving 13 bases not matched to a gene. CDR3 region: CATSLGQGAYIQYF. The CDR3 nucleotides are TGTGCCACTTCCCTAGGTCAGGGGGCGTACATTCAGTACTTC.

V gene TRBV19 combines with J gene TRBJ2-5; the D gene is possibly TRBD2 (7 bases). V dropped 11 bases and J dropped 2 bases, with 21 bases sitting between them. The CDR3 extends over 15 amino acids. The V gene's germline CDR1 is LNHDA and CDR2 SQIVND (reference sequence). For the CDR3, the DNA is TGTGCCGGCCCAGCGGGGTGGACAGTTCAAGAGACCCAGTACTTC. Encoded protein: CAGPAGWTVQETQYF.

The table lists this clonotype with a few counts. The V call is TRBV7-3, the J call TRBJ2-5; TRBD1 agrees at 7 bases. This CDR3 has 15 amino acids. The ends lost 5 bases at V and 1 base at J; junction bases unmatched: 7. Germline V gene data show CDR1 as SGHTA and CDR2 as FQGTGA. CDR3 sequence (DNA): TGTGCCAGCAGCCAATCGACAGGGACCCAAGAGACCCAGTACTTC. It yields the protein CASSQSTGTQETQYF.

The CDR3 DNA follows: TGTGCCAGCAGCTTCGGGATTGACAGAGCCTACGAGCAGTACTTC. Amino acids: CASSFGIDRAYEQYF. This chain links TRBV13 with TRBJ2-5; the D gene could be TRBD1 or TRBD2 (5 bases each). The assigned J gene may be wrong: the sequence end matches TRBJ2-7 better. The germline V gene encodes CDR1 PRHDT and CDR2 FYEKMQ (reference sequence). There are 15 residues in the CDR3.

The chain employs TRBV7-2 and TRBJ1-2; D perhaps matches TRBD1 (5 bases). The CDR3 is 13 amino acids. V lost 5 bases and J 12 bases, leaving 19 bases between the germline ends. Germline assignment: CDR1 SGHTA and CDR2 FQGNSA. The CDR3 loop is CASSPPGPHGNTF. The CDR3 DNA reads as TGTGCCAGCAGCCCCCCGGGGCCACATGGTAACACCTTC. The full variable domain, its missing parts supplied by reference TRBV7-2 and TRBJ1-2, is GAGVSQSPSNKVTEKGKDVELRCDPISGHTALYWYRQSLGQGLEFLIYFQGNSAPDKSGLPSDRFSAERTGGSVSTLTIQRTQQEDSAVYLCASSPPGPHGNTFGSGTRLTVV.

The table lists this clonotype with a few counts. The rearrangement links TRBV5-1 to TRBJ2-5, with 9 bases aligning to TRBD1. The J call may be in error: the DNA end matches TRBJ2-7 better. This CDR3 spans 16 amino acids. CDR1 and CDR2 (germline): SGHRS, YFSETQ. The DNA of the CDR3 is TGCGCCAGCAGCTTGCTATCGGGACAGGGTATCACCGAGCAGTACTTC. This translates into CASSLLSGQGITEQYF.

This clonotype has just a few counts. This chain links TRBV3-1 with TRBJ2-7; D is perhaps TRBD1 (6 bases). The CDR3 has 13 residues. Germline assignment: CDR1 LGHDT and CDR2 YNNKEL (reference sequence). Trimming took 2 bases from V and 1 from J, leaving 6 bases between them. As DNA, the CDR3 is TGTGCCAGCAGCCAACAGGGGTCCTACGAGCAGTACTTC. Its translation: CASSQQGSYEQYF.

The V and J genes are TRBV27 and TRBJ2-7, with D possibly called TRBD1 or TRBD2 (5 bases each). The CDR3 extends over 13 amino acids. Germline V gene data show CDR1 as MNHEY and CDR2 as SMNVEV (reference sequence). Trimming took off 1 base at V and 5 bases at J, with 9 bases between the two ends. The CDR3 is CASSLYSGHEQYF. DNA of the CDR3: TGTGCCAGCAGTTTATATTCGGGGCACGAGCAGTACTTC.

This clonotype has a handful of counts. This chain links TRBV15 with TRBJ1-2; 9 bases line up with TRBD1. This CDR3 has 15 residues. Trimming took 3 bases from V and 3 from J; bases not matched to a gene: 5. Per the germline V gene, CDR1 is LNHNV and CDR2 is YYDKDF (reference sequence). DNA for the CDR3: TGTGCCACCAGCAGGGACAGGGGCAGTCACTATGGCTACACCTTC. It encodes CATSRDRGSHYGYTF.

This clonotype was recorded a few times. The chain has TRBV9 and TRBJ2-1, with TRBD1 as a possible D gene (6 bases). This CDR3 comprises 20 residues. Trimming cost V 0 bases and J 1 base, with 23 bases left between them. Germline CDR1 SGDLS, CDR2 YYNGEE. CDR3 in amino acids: CASSVAIGGHRVPSYNEQFF. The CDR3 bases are TGTGCCAGCAGCGTAGCGATTGGGGGACACAGGGTCCCGTCCTACAATGAGCAGTTCTTC.

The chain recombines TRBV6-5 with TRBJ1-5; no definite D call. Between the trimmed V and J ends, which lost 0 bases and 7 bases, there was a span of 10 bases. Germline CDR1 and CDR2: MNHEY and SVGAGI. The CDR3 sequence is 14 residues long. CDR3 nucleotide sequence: TGTGCCAGCAGTTACTCGGTTGGGGAGCAGCCCCAGCATTTT. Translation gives CASSYSVGEQPQHF.

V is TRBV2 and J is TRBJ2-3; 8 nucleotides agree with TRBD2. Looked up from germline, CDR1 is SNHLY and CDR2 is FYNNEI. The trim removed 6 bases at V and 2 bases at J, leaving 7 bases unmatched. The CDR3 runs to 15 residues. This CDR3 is CASRSTSGPTDTQYF. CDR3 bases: TGTGCCAGCAGGAGTACTAGCGGACCCACAGATACGCAGTATTTT. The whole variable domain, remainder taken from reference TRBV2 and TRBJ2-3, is EPEVTQTPSHQVTQMGQEVILRCVPISNHLYFYWYRQILGQKVEFLVSFYNNEISEKSEIFDDQFSVERPDGSNFTLKIRSTKLEDSAMYFCASRSTSGPTDTQYFGPGTRLTVL.

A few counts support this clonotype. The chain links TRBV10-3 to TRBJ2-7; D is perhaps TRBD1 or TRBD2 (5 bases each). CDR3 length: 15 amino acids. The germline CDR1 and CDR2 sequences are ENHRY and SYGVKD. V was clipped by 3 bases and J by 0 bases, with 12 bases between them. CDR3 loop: CAISDGTGSSYEQYF. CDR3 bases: TGTGCCATCAGTGATGGGACGGGGAGCTCCTACGAGCAGTACTTC.

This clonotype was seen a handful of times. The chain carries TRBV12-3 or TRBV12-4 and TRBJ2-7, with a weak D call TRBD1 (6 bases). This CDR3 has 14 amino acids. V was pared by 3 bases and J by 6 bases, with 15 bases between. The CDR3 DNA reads TGTGCCAGCAGTTTTTCGTACAGGGCTTCCGAGCAGTACTTC. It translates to CASSFSYRASEQYF.

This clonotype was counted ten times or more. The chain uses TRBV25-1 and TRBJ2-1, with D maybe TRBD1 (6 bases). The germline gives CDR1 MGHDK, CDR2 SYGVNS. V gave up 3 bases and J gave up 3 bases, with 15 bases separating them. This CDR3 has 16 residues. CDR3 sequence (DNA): TGTGCCAGCAGTGATAATGATGGGGGCAACTACAATGAGCAGTTCTTC. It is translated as CASSDNDGGNYNEQFF.

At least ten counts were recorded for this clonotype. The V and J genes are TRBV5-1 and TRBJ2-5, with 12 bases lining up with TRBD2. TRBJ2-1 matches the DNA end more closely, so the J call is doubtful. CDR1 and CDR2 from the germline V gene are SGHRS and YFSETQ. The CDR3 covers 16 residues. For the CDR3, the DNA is TGCGCCAGCAGCGCGACCGGGACTAGCGGGTTCAATGAGCAGTTCTTC. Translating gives CASSATGTSGFNEQFF.

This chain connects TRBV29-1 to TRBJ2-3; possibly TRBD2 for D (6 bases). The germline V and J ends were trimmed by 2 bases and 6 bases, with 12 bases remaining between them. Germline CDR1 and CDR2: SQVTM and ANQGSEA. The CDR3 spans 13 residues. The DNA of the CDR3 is TGCAGCGTTGAACAGACCAGCGGGGATACGCAGTATTTT. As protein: CSVEQTSGDTQYF.

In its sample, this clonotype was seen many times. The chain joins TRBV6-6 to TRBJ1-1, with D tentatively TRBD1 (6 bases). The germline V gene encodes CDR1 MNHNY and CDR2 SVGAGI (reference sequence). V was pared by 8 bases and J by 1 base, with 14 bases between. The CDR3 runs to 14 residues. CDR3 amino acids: CASGAEQGNTEAFF. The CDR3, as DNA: TGTGCCAGCGGGGCCGAACAGGGGAACACTGAAGCTTTCTTT.

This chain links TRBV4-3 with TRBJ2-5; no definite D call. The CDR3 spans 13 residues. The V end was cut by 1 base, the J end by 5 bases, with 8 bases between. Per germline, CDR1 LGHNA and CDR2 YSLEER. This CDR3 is CASSQVVAETQYF. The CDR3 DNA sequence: TGCGCCAGCAGCCAAGTAGTCGCGGAGACCCAGTACTTC.

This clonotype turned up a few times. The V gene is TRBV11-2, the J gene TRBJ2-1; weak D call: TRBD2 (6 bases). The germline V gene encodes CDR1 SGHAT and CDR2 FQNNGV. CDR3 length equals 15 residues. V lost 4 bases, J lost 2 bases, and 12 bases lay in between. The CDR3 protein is CASSSLSGTYNEQFF. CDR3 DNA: TGTGCCAGCAGCTCGCTTAGCGGCACCTACAATGAGCAGTTCTTC.

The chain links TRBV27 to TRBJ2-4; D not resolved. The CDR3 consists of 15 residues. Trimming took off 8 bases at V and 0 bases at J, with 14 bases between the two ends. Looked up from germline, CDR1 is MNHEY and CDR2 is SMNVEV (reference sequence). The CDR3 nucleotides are TGTGCCAGCGCTTCCGGCCAACTAGCCAAAAACATTCAGTACTTC. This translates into CASASGQLAKNIQYF.